This T cell receptor beta chain was recovered during a study of blood T cell repertoires in COVID-19. Overall study context: Specimens from acute and convalescent COVID-19 originated in the United States, Italy and Spain.

The CDR3 consists of 12 residues. Germline V CDR1 and CDR2: SSHAT, FNYEAQ (reference sequence). The data were produced by immunoSEQ multiplex PCR, yet TCRdb's version contains in-frame clones alone and is incomplete. Seen here are around 310,000 clones, 85% to 90% observed once, and the top ten hold roughly a tenth. On this clone itself: Sequence at one end of the junction differs from germline and may be a read error.

This TCR was recovered from a woman aged 25-40 years who had recovered from COVID-19. This chain joins TRBV7-7 and TRBJ2-1; 8 bases match TRBD2. The sequencing sample was made of PBMCs or T cells enriched from blood (not recorded which). CDR3 nucleotides: TGTGCTAGCAGCCCTACGGGACTAGTTCTGTTCTTC. It yields the protein CASSPTGLVLFF.